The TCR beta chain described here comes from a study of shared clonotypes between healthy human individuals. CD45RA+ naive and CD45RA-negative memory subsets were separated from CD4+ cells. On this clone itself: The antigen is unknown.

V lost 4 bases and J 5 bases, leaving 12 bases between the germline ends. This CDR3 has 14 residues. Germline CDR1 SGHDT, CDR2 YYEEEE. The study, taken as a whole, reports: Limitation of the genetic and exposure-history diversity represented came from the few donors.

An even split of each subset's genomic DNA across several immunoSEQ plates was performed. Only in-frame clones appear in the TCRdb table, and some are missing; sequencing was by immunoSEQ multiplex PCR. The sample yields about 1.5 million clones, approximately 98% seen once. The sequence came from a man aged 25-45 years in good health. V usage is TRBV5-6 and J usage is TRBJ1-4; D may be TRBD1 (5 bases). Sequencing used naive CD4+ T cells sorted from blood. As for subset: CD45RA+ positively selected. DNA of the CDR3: TGTGCCAGCAGCCAGGGACCCCACAATGAAAAACTGTTTTTT. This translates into CASSQGPHNEKLFF. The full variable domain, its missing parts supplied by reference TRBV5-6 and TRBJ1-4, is DAGVTQSPTHLIKTRGQQVTLRCSPKSGHDTVSWYQQALGQGPQFIFQYYEEEERQRGNFPDRFSGHQFPNYSSELNVNALLLGDSALYLCASSQGPHNEKLFFGSGTQLSVL.